These 10 T cell receptor beta chains originate from one sample sequenced in a study of shared clonotypes between healthy human individuals. The repertoire was sequenced with immunoSEQ multiplex PCR; TCRdb's copy has only in-frame clones and lacks some. This sample has about 2.4 million clones; under 95% occur once, and the top ten carry about 0.38%. Sequencing used naive CD4+ T cells from PBMCs. Subset meaning: CD45RA+ positively selected. Receptors originate from a man aged 18 to 30 in good health. Some clones in this sample may be carry-over from other donors' samples.

V gene TRBV4-3 combines with J gene TRBJ2-5; the match to TRBD2 covers 8 bases. The V gene end was trimmed by 1 base and the J gene end by 5 bases; junction bases not matched to a gene: 9. This CDR3 is built from 16 residues. Germline assignment: CDR1 LGHNA and CDR2 YSLEER. CDR3 sequence: CASSQAAGGFGETQYF. CDR3 sequence (DNA): TGCGCCAGCAGCCAAGCGGCGGGAGGTTTTGGGGAGACCCAGTACTTC.

Details on this clone: An end of the junction differs from the germline gene, which may be a read error. V and J are TRBV5-1 and TRBJ2-7; 8 positions agree with TRBD1. This CDR3 is built from 16 residues. Germline V gene lookup returns CDR1 SGHRS and CDR2 YFSETQ. In DNA, the CDR3 is TGCGCCAGCAGATTGGCCACAGGACAGGGTGGCTACGAGCAGTACTTC. Residues: CASRLATGQGGYEQYF.

The chain couples TRBV7-2 to TRBJ2-1; D is uncertain. The CDR3 consists of 15 residues. The ends were cut back, 7 bases at V and 5 bases at J, with 18 bases in the middle. Germline CDR1 SGHTA, CDR2 FQGNSA. CDR3 in amino acids: CASTPAIDFNNEQFF. CDR3 DNA: TGTGCCAGCACCCCAGCGATTGACTTTAACAATGAGCAGTTCTTC.

The genes are TRBV5-8 and TRBJ1-3, with unresolved D. This CDR3 is built from 15 residues. CDR1 is SGHTS, CDR2 YDEGEE, per germline. Trimming removed 0 bases at V and 0 bases at J, with 7 bases between. CDR3 region: CASSLVRNSGNTIYF. The CDR3 nucleotides are TGTGCCAGCAGCTTGGTGCGGAACTCTGGAAACACCATATATTTT. Full variable domain (missing parts from reference TRBV5-8 and TRBJ1-3): EAGVTQSPTHLIKTRGQQATLRCSPISGHTSVYWYQQALGLGLQFLLWYDEGEERNRGNFPPRFSGRQFPNYSSELNVNALELEDSALYLCASSLVRNSGNTIYFGEGSWLTVV.

This clone showed up just once. The V and J genes are TRBV5-6 and TRBJ1-1; D is unclear. V was trimmed by 6 bases and J by 0 bases, leaving 15 bases between them. The CDR3 contains 15 residues. CDR1 is SGHDT and CDR2 is YYEEEE in the germline V gene. The CDR3 sequence is CASNEVGRMNTEAFF. The DNA for the CDR3 is TGTGCCAGCAACGAAGTGGGGAGAATGAACACTGAAGCTTTCTTT.

The genes are TRBV6-4 and TRBJ1-1; D ambiguous. The length of the CDR3 is 14 residues. Per the germline V gene, CDR1 is MRHNA and CDR2 is SNTAGT. V was pared by 5 bases and J by 2 bases, with 12 bases between. The CDR3 sequence: CASSFDGRNTEAFF. The CDR3 DNA reads as TGTGCCAGCAGTTTCGACGGAAGAAACACTGAAGCTTTCTTT.

This CDR3 is CASRPRGRGNTIYF. As DNA, the CDR3 is TGTGCCAGCCGGCCCAGGGGGCGCGGAAACACCATATATTTT. The chain employs TRBV28 and TRBJ1-3; 8 bases align to TRBD1. Trimming removed 8 bases from V and 4 bases from J; junction bases left unmatched: 7. This CDR3 has 14 residues. Germline CDR1 reads MDHEN; CDR2 reads SYDVKM.

About this clone itself: Other DNA sequences in the sample encode the same CDR3. The rearrangement links TRBV7-2 to TRBJ2-1; 9 bases map to TRBD2. Per germline, CDR1 SGHTA and CDR2 FQGNSA. J gave up 0 bases and V 8 bases, and 5 bases lay outside the gene matches. CDR3 size: 15 residues. In DNA, the CDR3 is TGTGCCAGCTCATCACTAGCGGGCTCCTACAATGAGCAGTTCTTC. It yields the protein CASSSLAGSYNEQFF.

The gene calls are TRBV14 and TRBJ1-1; the D gene is possibly TRBD1 (6 bases). Deletions cut 4 bases from V and 11 bases from J, with 11 bases between. There are 11 residues in the CDR3. Germline V gene sequence: CDR1 SGHDN, CDR2 FVKESK. CDR3 sequence (DNA): TGTGCCAGCAGCCGACAGGCCGTTGCTTTCTTT. The encoded protein is CASSRQAVAFF.

V usage is TRBV28 and J usage is TRBJ2-3; 7 nucleotides line up with TRBD2. Trimming at V came to 3 bases and at J to 1 base, leaving 13 bases not matched to a gene. This CDR3 spans 18 amino acids. CDR1 is MDHEN, CDR2 SYDVKM, per germline. For the CDR3, the DNA is TGTGCCAGCAGTTTGCCCTGGACTGAAAGCGGGGGCACAGATACGCAGTATTTT. Translation gives CASSLPWTESGGTDTQYF. The variable domain in full, with the rest retrieved from reference TRBV28 and TRBJ2-3, is DVKVTQSSRYLVKRTGEKVFLECVQDMDHENMFWYRQDPGLGLRLIYFSYDVKMKEKGDIPEGYSVSREKKERFSLILESASTNQTSMYLCASSLPWTESGGTDTQYFGPGTRLTVL.